The next 26 T cell receptor beta chains were all read from a single sample in a study of human T cells and chemical hapten exposure. TCRdb ran MiXCR on the RACE reads and lists one entry per CDR3 protein. The table includes approximately 350,000 distinct CDR3 sequences, about 6% detected once. Documented time point: patch test 2, 6 weeks after DPC sensitization. The treatment denotes: therapeutic diphenylcyclopropenone sensitization with weekly scalp DPC. Source: whole blood, taken in connection with sensitization to the hapten diphenylcyclopropenone (DPC). The receptors were gathered from a woman aged 18-35 years with alopecia areata. Some clones in this sample may be carry-over from other donors' samples.

This sequence joins TRBV10-1 and TRBJ1-2, with TRBD1 as a possible D gene (5 bases). The CDR3 runs 15 residues. V shed 9 bases and J shed 8 bases, with 25 bases lying between them. Germline CDR1 WNHNN, CDR2 SYGVQD (reference sequence). CDR3 protein: CARPRTKMGLGGYTF. The CDR3 nucleotides are TGCGCCAGACCTAGGACAAAAATGGGACTTGGAGGCTACACCTTC.

This clonotype was seen only a few times. V is TRBV5-1 and J is TRBJ1-4; 12 bases map to TRBD1. The germline V gene encodes CDR1 SGHRS and CDR2 YFSETQ. Trimming cost V 2 bases and J 8 bases; bases outside gene matches: 4. The CDR3 extends over 15 amino acids. The chain's CDR3 is CASSFGGTGGEKLFF. The CDR3 nucleotides read TGCGCCAGCAGCTTCGGAGGGACAGGGGGCGAAAAACTGTTTTTT.

This clonotype was counted only a few times. The chain is built from TRBV12-5 and TRBJ2-1, with D possibly matching TRBD1 (6 bases). Trimming removed 4 bases at V and 8 bases at J, with 18 bases between. The CDR3 length is 15 residues. Germline lookup yields CDR1 LGHNT and CDR2 FRNRAP. This CDR3 is CASGYRASITYEQFF. In DNA form, the CDR3 reads TGTGCTAGTGGTTACAGGGCCAGTATCACGTATGAGCAGTTCTTC.

The V call is TRBV12-3 or TRBV12-4, the J call TRBJ2-3; D remains ambiguous. V lost 7 bases and J lost 0, with 11 bases in between. CDR3 length: 14 residues. The CDR3 reads CASNDDRSTDTQYF. Here the CDR3 DNA reads TGTGCCAGCAATGATGACCGTAGCACAGATACGCAGTATTTT.

This clonotype was counted many times. This chain links TRBV9 with TRBJ1-4; 8 bases line up with TRBD1. Germline V gene data show CDR1 as SGDLS and CDR2 as YYNGEE. This CDR3 comprises 15 residues. Unmatched junction bases numbered 3, after V lost 0 bases and J lost 5 bases. The CDR3 spells CASSVDQGANEKLFF. The CDR3, as DNA: TGTGCCAGCAGCGTAGATCAGGGGGCAAATGAAAAACTGTTTTTT.

V usage is TRBV2 and J usage is TRBJ1-6; TRBD1 matches at 8 bases. The germline V gene encodes CDR1 SNHLY and CDR2 FYNNEI. V shed 8 bases, J shed 6 bases, and the junction held 9 bases outside the gene matches. The CDR3 totals 15 residues. CDR3 sequence: CASRSRQGSNSPLHF. The CDR3 DNA is TGTGCCAGCCGATCGCGACAGGGGAGTAATTCACCCCTCCACTTT.

The chain carries TRBV28 and TRBJ2-7, with 8 bases matching TRBD1. The V segment lost 9 bases and the J segment 1 base; nucleotides outside the gene matches: 17. This CDR3 contains 17 residues. Germline values: CDR1 MDHEN, CDR2 SYDVKM. CDR3 DNA sequence: TGTGCCAGGAGTCCCGGACAGGGCGCAACTTCTTCCTACGAGCAGTACTTC. Its protein product is CARSPGQGATSSYEQYF. The variable domain in full, with the rest retrieved from reference TRBV28 and TRBJ2-7, is DVKVTQSSRYLVKRTGEKVFLECVQDMDHENMFWYRQDPGLGLRLIYFSYDVKMKEKGDIPEGYSVSREKKERFSLILESASTNQTSMYLCARSPGQGATSSYEQYFGPGTRLTVT.

The table lists this clonotype with a few counts. The chain joins TRBV5-1 to TRBJ1-1; 7 bases map to TRBD1. J was trimmed by 5 bases and V by 5 bases; bases with no gene match: 9. CDR1 and CDR2 from the germline V gene are SGHRS and YFSETQ. This CDR3 contains 14 residues. CDR3 coding DNA: TGCGCCAGCAGACCTACAGGGGAGAGGACTGAAGCTTTCTTT. Translation gives CASRPTGERTEAFF. The variable domain in full, with the rest retrieved from reference TRBV5-1 and TRBJ1-1, is KAGVTQTPRYLIKTRGQQVTLSCSPISGHRSVSWYQQTPGQGLQFLFEYFSETQRNKGNFPGRFSGRQFSNSRSEMNVSTLELGDSALYLCASRPTGERTEAFFGQGTRLTVV.

This clonotype occurred many times. The chain is built from TRBV27 and TRBJ1-6; maybe TRBD1 (6 bases). The CDR3 spans 11 residues. V was clipped by 10 bases and J by 14 bases, with 15 bases between them. From germline, CDR1 is MNHEY and CDR2 SMNVEV (reference sequence). The CDR3 here is CATHGGGSLHF. DNA of the CDR3: TGTGCCACCCACGGGGGCGGGTCCCTCCACTTT.

The gene calls are TRBV4-3 and TRBJ2-2; TRBD1 is a possible D gene (5 bases). This CDR3 has 17 amino acids. V was pared by 0 bases and J by 1 base, with 12 bases between. Germline V gene sequence: CDR1 LGHNA, CDR2 YSLEER. As DNA, the CDR3 is TGCGCCAGCAGCCAAGATTTTATTGGACAGAACACCGGGGAGCTGTTTTTT. Its translation: CASSQDFIGQNTGELFF.

This clonotype was counted ten times or more. The V gene is TRBV4-2, the J gene TRBJ2-3; 11 bases map to TRBD2. Germline CDR1 reads LGHNA; CDR2 reads YNFKEQ. The trim removed 3 bases at V and 0 bases at J, leaving 8 bases unmatched. The CDR3 length is 18 residues. CDR3 sequence (DNA): TGTGCCAGCAGCCAGGCTCTAGCGGGGGGCCCTAGCACAGATACGCAGTATTTT. The encoded protein is CASSQALAGGPSTDTQYF.

In its sample, this clonotype was seen many times. V is TRBV29-1 and J is TRBJ1-1; 7 positions agree with TRBD1. The CDR3 loop spans 14 amino acids. Trimming took 4 bases from V and 4 from J; bases not matched to a gene: 9. CDR1 and CDR2 (germline): SQVTM, ANQGSEA. The CDR3 coding sequence is TGCAGCGTTGTGGAGACAGGGCGGCGCACTGAAGCTTTCTTT. Translation gives CSVVETGRRTEAFF.

This clonotype was picked up many times. The chain has TRBV4-3 and TRBJ1-3; D may be TRBD1 (5 bases). Germline V gives CDR1 LGHNA, CDR2 YSLEER. CDR3 length: 15 amino acids. The germline V and J ends were trimmed by 4 bases and 4 bases, with 14 bases remaining between them. CDR3 region: CASSPATGTGNTIYF. CDR3 bases: TGCGCCAGCAGCCCAGCAACGGGGACCGGAAACACCATATATTTT.

In its sample, this clonotype was seen a few times. The chain couples TRBV29-1 to TRBJ2-1; a possible D gene is TRBD1 (6 bases). V lost 6 bases to trimming and J lost 10 bases, with 13 bases between them. Germline assignment: CDR1 SQVTM and CDR2 ANQGSEA. The CDR3 totals 11 residues. CDR3 bases: TGCAGCGTGTGGACAGTTAACGAGCAGTTCTTC. It translates to CSVWTVNEQFF.

V usage is TRBV19 and J usage is TRBJ1-5; no firm D call. The CDR3 has 14 residues. Germline V gene data show CDR1 as LNHDA and CDR2 as SQIVND (reference sequence). Trimming cost V 3 bases and J 3 bases, with 9 bases left between them. CDR3 residues: CASSILSVNQPQHF. The CDR3 DNA is TGTGCCAGTAGTATCTTGAGTGTCAATCAGCCCCAGCATTTT.

This clonotype was detected many times. The chain combines TRBV9 with TRBJ2-1, with D tentatively TRBD2 (5 bases). This CDR3 is built from 12 residues. The V gene's germline CDR1 is SGDLS and CDR2 YYNGEE. The germline V and J ends were trimmed by 0 bases and 11 bases, with 9 bases remaining between them. CDR3 protein: CASSVGSGKQFF. The CDR3 nucleotides are TGTGCCAGCAGCGTAGGTTCGGGGAAGCAGTTCTTC.

Here the CDR3 reads CASSRGQGLVTEAFF. The CDR3 DNA follows: TGTGCCAGCAGCCGGGGACAGGGACTCGTTACTGAAGCTTTCTTT. This chain connects TRBV6-5 to TRBJ1-1, with TRBD1 matching 9 bases. The CDR3 sequence is 15 residues long. CDR1 is MNHEY, CDR2 SVGAGI, per germline. V was pared by 6 bases and J by 5 bases, with 10 bases of the junction left unmatched.

The chain combines TRBV7-9 with TRBJ2-3, with D possibly matching TRBD1 (6 bases). Trimming left V 0 bases short and J 6 bases short, with 7 bases between. This CDR3 has 13 amino acids. The germline CDR1 and CDR2 sequences are SEHNR and FQNEAQ (reference sequence). This CDR3 is CASSLATGDTQYF. CDR3 coding DNA: TGTGCCAGCAGCTTAGCGACAGGTGATACGCAGTATTTT.

J is TRBJ2-2 and V is TRBV6-5; weak D call: TRBD2 (5 bases). There are 14 residues in the CDR3. The germline V gene encodes CDR1 MNHEY and CDR2 SVGAGI. The ends were cut back, 6 bases at V and 5 bases at J, with 13 bases in the middle. The CDR3 protein is CASRRTSLTGELFF. The CDR3 nucleotides read TGTGCCAGCAGGAGGACTTCTCTAACCGGGGAGCTGTTTTTT.

Many counts were recorded for this clonotype. The rearrangement links TRBV7-2 to TRBJ1-5, with D maybe TRBD1 (5 bases). Germline V gene lookup returns CDR1 SGHTA and CDR2 FQGNSA. The CDR3 runs to 14 residues. V gave up 3 bases and J gave up 2 bases, with 8 bases separating them. The CDR3 protein is CASSFRAGNQPQHF. The CDR3, as DNA: TGTGCCAGCAGCTTCAGGGCGGGCAATCAGCCCCAGCATTTT.

This chain joins TRBV21-1 and TRBJ2-1. TRBV21-1 is annotated as a pseudogene. The CDR3 is 12 residues long. CDR3 nucleotide sequence: TGTGCCAGCAGTCACAAAACCAATGAGCAGTTCTTC. It encodes CASSHKTNEQFF.

The V call is TRBV13, the J call TRBJ2-1; D call uncertain. The germline V and J ends were trimmed by 0 bases and 10 bases, with 16 bases remaining between them. The CDR3 loop spans 15 amino acids. Looked up from germline, CDR1 is PRHDT and CDR2 is FYEKMQ (reference sequence). The CDR3 DNA reads TGTGCCAGCAGCTTAGGCGAGAGTTCCTTCAGGGAGCAGTTCTTC. Its protein is CASSLGESSFREQFF.

There are many counts of this clonotype. The J gene is TRBJ2-7, the V gene TRBV5-6; D is undetermined. V dropped 2 bases and J dropped 6 bases, with 15 bases sitting between them. The germline CDR1 and CDR2 sequences are SGHDT and YYEEEE. The CDR3 consists of 14 residues. The CDR3 DNA sequence: TGTGCCAGCAGCTTTCAACCCCGCGGTTCCGAGCAGTACTTC. Its protein is CASSFQPRGSEQYF.

The table lists this clonotype with many counts. The V call is TRBV5-1, the J call TRBJ1-3, with TRBD1 as a possible D gene (5 bases). The germline gives CDR1 SGHRS, CDR2 YFSETQ. The V end was cut by 0 bases, the J end by 0 bases, with 13 bases between. The CDR3 sequence is 17 residues long. CDR3 nucleotide sequence: TGCGCCAGCAGCTTGGCGGGACTCCGCGTCTCTGGAAACACCATATATTTT. Its translation is CASSLAGLRVSGNTIYF.

This clonotype was seen repeatedly, ten times or more. The chain employs TRBV12-3 or TRBV12-4 and TRBJ1-5; TRBD1 might be the D (5 bases). V was shortened by 3 bases and J by 6 bases, with 15 bases between the two germline ends. This CDR3 contains 15 residues. The CDR3 is CASSFGSTGGQPQHF. CDR3 nucleotide sequence: TGTGCCAGCAGTTTTGGATCCACGGGGGGTCAGCCCCAGCATTTT.

A remark on this clonotype: Given a much more abundant clone one base away, this may be a read error. The V gene is TRBV18, the J gene TRBJ1-2, with 10 bases identical to TRBD1. Germline loops: CDR1 KGHSH, CDR2 LQKENI. CDR3 length: 13 amino acids. In DNA, the CDR3 is TGTGCCATCTCACCGACAGGGGGCGATGGCTACACCTTC. This sequence encodes CAISPTGGDGYTF.